Sequencing of this TCR beta chain was carried out in a study of PD-L1 blockade in urothelial cancer. Study overall: At 3 weeks after treatment start (second dose) and again at 6 weeks, blood was analyzed.

Profiling relied on immunoSEQ multiplex PCR, and the TCRdb table lists in-frame clones only, not all of them. The sample includes some 110,000 clones, approximately 89% seen only once; the top ten take around 4%. CDR3 size: 15 residues. Germline CDR1 reads MNHNS; CDR2 reads SASEGT. The junction had 9 bases not matched to a gene; V was cut back by 3 bases and J by 8 bases. Time point specified: peripheral blood 6 weeks after treatment start. Pretreatment and on-treatment samples were taken, numbering 1 to 8 per patient. The chain links TRBV6-1 to TRBJ2-4, with 8 positions matching TRBD1. The clonotype comes from a man aged 55 to 70 with urothelial cancer. The sample consisted of PBMCs, taken around atezolizumab (anti-PD-L1) treatment. Written as DNA, the CDR3 is TGTGCCAGCAGTGACCCCACAGGGGGAATGGACATTCAGTACTTC. This sequence encodes CASSDPTGGMDIQYF.